This entry describes one TCR beta chain. Antigen specificity is unknown. Using its own MiXCR run on the reads, TCRdb lists one record per CDR3 protein. This repertoire shows approximately 250,000 distinct CDR3 sequences, approximately 6.7% found once; its top ten account for 6.5%. The data belong to a study of T cell repertoires in cytomegalovirus infection. About the research overall: CMV infection plus the matching HLA type was flagged by public TCR beta signatures.

The study, taken as a whole, reports: Carriers of CMV plus the relevant HLA were identified by cumulative public TCR beta family frequency. Predominance within the ex vivo response was attributable to HLA-C-restricted CMV-specific TCR beta clonotypes.

The CDR3 consists of 13 residues. V was pared by 2 bases and J by 2 bases, with 8 bases between. Per the germline V gene, CDR1 is DFQATT and CDR2 is SNEGSKA (reference sequence). The receptor's source is a human donor in good health (CMV status not recorded). Some clones in this sample may be carry-over from other donors' samples. Input material: PBMCs. The V gene is TRBV20-1, the J gene TRBJ2-3, with D possibly being TRBD1 or TRBD2 (6 bases each). CDR3 sequence: CSARTGATDTQYF. CDR3 bases: TGCAGTGCTAGAACGGGGGCCACAGATACGCAGTATTTT.